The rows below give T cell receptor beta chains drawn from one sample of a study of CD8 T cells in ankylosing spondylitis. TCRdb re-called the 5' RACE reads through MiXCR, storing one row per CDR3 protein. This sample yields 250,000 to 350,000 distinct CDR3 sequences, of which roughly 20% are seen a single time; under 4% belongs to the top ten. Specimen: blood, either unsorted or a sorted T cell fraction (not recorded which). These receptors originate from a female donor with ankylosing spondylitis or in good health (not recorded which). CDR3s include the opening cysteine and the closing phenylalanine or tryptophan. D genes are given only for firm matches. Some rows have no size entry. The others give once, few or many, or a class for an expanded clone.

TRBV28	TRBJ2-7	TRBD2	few	CASRRAGGEQYF	TGTGCCAGCAGGAGAGCGGGAGGGGAGCAGTACTTC
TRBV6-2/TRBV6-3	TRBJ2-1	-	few	CASSYTVSGTRPNEQFF	TGTGCCAGCAGCTATACCGTCTCCGGGACCAGACCCAATGAGCAGTTCTTC
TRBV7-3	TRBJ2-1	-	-	CASSLAGLPADEQFF	TGTGCCAGCAGCTTGGCGGGTTTGCCCGCTGATGAGCAGTTCTTC
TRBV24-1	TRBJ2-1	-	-	CATSEGQGRSEQFF	TGTGCCACCAGTGAAGGGCAGGGACGCAGTGAGCAGTTCTTC
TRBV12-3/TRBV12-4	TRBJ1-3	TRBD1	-	CASSPNTGTGGNTIYF	TGTGCCAGCAGCCCTAACACCGGGACAGGGGGGAACACCATATATTTT
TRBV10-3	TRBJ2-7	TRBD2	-	CAISGRTSGSIYEQYF	TGTGCCATCAGTGGTCGGACTAGCGGGAGTATATACGAGCAGTACTTC
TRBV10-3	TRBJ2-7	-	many	CAISDEKTYEQYF	TGTGCCATCAGTGACGAGAAGACCTACGAGCAGTACTTC
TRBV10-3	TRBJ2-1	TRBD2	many	CAISAGTSGDQRLNEQFF	TGTGCCATCAGTGCGGGGACTAGCGGGGACCAAAGACTCAATGAGCAGTTCTTC
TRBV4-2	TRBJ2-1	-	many	CASSQGPLGGPYNEQFF	TGTGCCAGCAGCCAAGGGCCTCTAGGGGGTCCCTACAATGAGCAGTTCTTC
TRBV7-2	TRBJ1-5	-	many	CASSSRTGINQPQHF	TGTGCCAGCAGCTCTCGGACGGGGATCAATCAGCCCCAGCATTTT
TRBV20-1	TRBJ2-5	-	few	CSAGGATQETQYF	TGCAGTGCTGGAGGGGCAACTCAAGAGACCCAGTACTTC
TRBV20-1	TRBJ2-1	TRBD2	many	CSATPPSGTYNEQFF	TGCAGTGCCACCCCACCTAGCGGGACCTACAATGAGCAGTTCTTC
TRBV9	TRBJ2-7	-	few	CASSVAEGGEQYF	TGTGCCAGCAGCGTAGCCGAAGGTGGAGAGCAGTACTTC
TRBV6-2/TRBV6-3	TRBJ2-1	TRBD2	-	CASSYGVAGGMNEQFF	TGTGCCAGCAGTTACGGGGTAGCGGGAGGGATGAATGAGCAGTTCTTC
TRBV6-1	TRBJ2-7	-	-	CASSRTTTYEQYF	TGTGCCAGCAGTCGGACAACTACCTACGAGCAGTACTTC
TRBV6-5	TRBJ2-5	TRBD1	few	CASSYLQGQETQYF	TGTGCCAGCAGTTACCTACAGGGGCAGGAGACCCAGTACTTC
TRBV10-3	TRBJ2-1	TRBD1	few	CAISEQGAPYNEQFF	TGTGCCATCAGTGAGCAGGGGGCTCCCTACAATGAGCAGTTCTTC
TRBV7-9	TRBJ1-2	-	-	CASSSRTENYGYTF	TGTGCCAGCAGCTCACGGACAGAAAACTATGGCTACACCTTC
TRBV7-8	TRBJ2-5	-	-	CASSPAEAETQYF	TGTGCCAGCAGCCCCGCAGAGGCTGAGACCCAGTACTTC
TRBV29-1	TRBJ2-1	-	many	CSVEWGRGNEQFF	TGCAGCGTTGAGTGGGGGCGCGGCAATGAGCAGTTCTTC
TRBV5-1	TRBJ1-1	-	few	CASSLPPPGLGTEAFF	TGCGCCAGCAGCTTGCCTCCCCCGGGCCTGGGCACTGAAGCTTTCTTT
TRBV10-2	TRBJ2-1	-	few	CASRKARFNNEQFF	TGCGCCAGCAGAAAAGCGCGATTTAACAATGAGCAGTTCTTC
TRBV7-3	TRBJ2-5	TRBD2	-	CASSSGLAGGTQYF	TGTGCCAGCAGCTCCGGACTAGCGGGAGGGACCCAGTACTTC
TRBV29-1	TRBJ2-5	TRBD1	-	CSVEPGTAQETQYF	TGCAGCGTTGAACCCGGGACAGCTCAAGAGACCCAGTACTTC
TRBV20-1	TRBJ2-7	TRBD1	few	CSANRDSSYEQYF	TGCAGTGCTAACCGGGACAGCTCCTACGAGCAGTACTTC